Presented here are 20 T cell receptor beta chains from one specimen sequenced in a study of cytomegalovirus exposure and HLA in healthy donors. PCR employed 60 Vbeta and 13 Jbeta primers. The repertoire was sequenced with immunoSEQ multiplex PCR; TCRdb's copy has only in-frame clones and lacks some. The profile shows 65,000 to 80,000 clones, less than 80% of them singletons. Material for sequencing was PBMCs. These receptors came from a middle-aged woman in good health and CMV-seropositive.

J is TRBJ1-1 and V is TRBV7-2; D ambiguous. Germline CDR1 SGHTA, CDR2 FQGNSA. The CDR3 is 13 residues long. Trimming pared 5 bases from V and 0 bases from J, leaving 7 bases between. The CDR3 bases are TGTGCCAGCAGCCCGGACTTGAACACTGAAGCTTTCTTT. This encodes CASSPDLNTEAFF.

The rearrangement joins TRBV23-1 to TRBJ1-3, with D possibly TRBD1 on 6 matching bases. TRBV23-1 is reported as an ORF; its role is uncertain. The germline V and J ends were trimmed by 6 bases and 0 bases, with 15 bases remaining between them. The CDR3 loop spans 16 amino acids. The chain's CDR3 is CASSDKQGDSGNTIYF. CDR3 coding DNA: TGCGCCAGCAGCGACAAACAGGGTGACTCTGGAAACACCATATATTTT.

The rearrangement uses TRBV5-1 and TRBJ1-4, with 7 bases that match TRBD1. Looked up from germline, CDR1 is SGHRS and CDR2 is YFSETQ. Trimming at V came to 4 bases and at J to 0 bases, leaving 3 bases not matched to a gene. This CDR3 has 15 residues. The chain's CDR3 is CASSGQASTNEKLFF. The CDR3 DNA follows: TGCGCCAGCAGCGGACAGGCGTCAACTAATGAAAAACTGTTTTTT.

The CDR3 here is CASTINWGGANEQFF. The CDR3 DNA follows: TGTGCCAGCACCATAAATTGGGGGGGGGCCAATGAGCAGTTCTTC. The chain has TRBV7-2 and TRBJ2-1, with D possibly being TRBD2 (7 bases). The V end lost 7 bases, the J end lost 6 bases, and 19 bases lay between the germline ends. This CDR3 contains 15 residues. Germline CDR1 reads SGHTA; CDR2 reads FQGNSA. The whole variable domain, remainder taken from reference TRBV7-2 and TRBJ2-1, is GAGVSQSPSNKVTEKGKDVELRCDPISGHTALYWYRQSLGQGLEFLIYFQGNSAPDKSGLPSDRFSAERTGGSVSTLTIQRTQQEDSAVYLCASTINWGGANEQFFGPGTRLTVL.

J is TRBJ2-1 and V is TRBV19, with D possibly TRBD1 on 5 matching bases. CDR1 is LNHDA and CDR2 is SQIVND in the germline V gene (reference sequence). Deletions cut 6 bases from V and 8 bases from J, with 8 bases between. The CDR3 extends over 11 amino acids. CDR3: CASSQGHEQFF. The CDR3 DNA is TGTGCCAGTAGCCAGGGTCATGAGCAGTTCTTC.

V usage is TRBV18 and J usage is TRBJ2-2; 8 bases are a match to TRBD1. Unmatched junction bases numbered 8, after V lost 4 bases and J lost 4 bases. Germline V gene data show CDR1 as KGHSH and CDR2 as LQKENI. The CDR3 has 16 residues. CDR3 residues: CASSQRQGMATGELFF. CDR3 nucleotides: TGTGCCAGCTCACAACGACAGGGGATGGCCACCGGGGAGCTGTTTTTT.

This clone was found once. This rearrangement joins TRBV5-1 to TRBJ2-2; the D is unclear. V was shortened by 0 bases and J by 2 bases, with 8 bases between the two germline ends. This CDR3 contains 15 residues. In germline, CDR1 is SGHRS, CDR2 YFSETQ. The DNA of the CDR3 is TGCGCCAGCAGCTTGGAATCAGGAAACACCGGGGAGCTGTTTTTT. It is translated as CASSLESGNTGELFF.

This sequence joins TRBV7-9 and TRBJ2-7; D gene ambiguous. CDR3 length equals 12 residues. CDR1 is SEHNR, CDR2 FQNEAQ, per germline (reference sequence). V lost 7 bases and J lost 5, with 12 bases in between. In nucleotides, the CDR3 is TGTGCCAGCACCCTTTGGCCTCACGAGCAGTACTTC. Amino acid sequence: CASTLWPHEQYF. The full variable domain, completed using reference TRBV7-9 and TRBJ2-7, is DTGVSQNPRHKITKRGQNVTFRCDPISEHNRLYWYRQTLGQGPEFLTYFQNEAQLEKSRLLSDRFSAERPKGSFSTLEIQRTEQGDSAMYLCASTLWPHEQYFGPGTRLTVT.

CDR3 loop: CASSLRLTATDTQYF. For the CDR3, the DNA is TGTGCCAGCAGCTTAAGGTTGACAGCCACAGATACGCAGTATTTT. The chain has TRBV7-3 and TRBJ2-3; the D gene is possibly TRBD1 (5 bases). Per the germline V gene, CDR1 is SGHTA and CDR2 is FQGTGA. The CDR3 runs 15 residues. Trimming shortened V by 1 base and J by 2 bases, and 10 bases separated the two germline ends.

Only a few counts were recorded for this clone. The genes are TRBV28 and TRBJ1-2; D call uncertain. CDR1 and CDR2 (germline): MDHEN, SYDVKM. Between the trimmed V and J ends, which lost 7 bases and 4 bases, there was a span of 19 bases. The CDR3 covers 15 residues. CDR3 DNA sequence: TGTGCCAGCACCCCGCGGCGGGTTTCGGGCTATGGCTACACCTTC. As protein: CASTPRRVSGYGYTF.

This chain uses TRBV11-2 with TRBJ2-7; 12 bases match TRBD1. This CDR3 has 17 amino acids. V shed 1 base, J shed 5 bases, and the junction held 9 bases outside the gene matches. The germline gives CDR1 SGHAT, CDR2 FQNNGV. DNA of the CDR3: TGTGCCAGCAGCTTAGTCTTGAGGGGACAGGGGGCAGACGAGCAGTACTTC. It codes for CASSLVLRGQGADEQYF. Full variable domain (missing parts from reference TRBV11-2 and TRBJ2-7): EAGVAQSPRYKIIEKRQSVAFWCNPISGHATLYWYQQILGQGPKLLIQFQNNGVVDDSQLPKDRFSAERLKGVDSTLKIQPAKLEDSAVYLCASSLVLRGQGADEQYFGPGTRLTVT.

V usage is TRBV7-2 and J usage is TRBJ1-2; D is perhaps TRBD1 (5 bases). In germline, CDR1 is SGHTA, CDR2 FQGNSA. The CDR3 length is 14 residues. The V end lost 1 base, the J end lost 1 base, and 7 bases lay between the germline ends. The CDR3 DNA sequence: TGTGCCAGCAGCTTAGGGCAGGGTAACTATGGCTACACCTTC. Amino acid sequence: CASSLGQGNYGYTF.

The gene calls are TRBV7-9 and TRBJ2-7; TRBD1 agrees at 8 bases. The junction had 6 bases not matched to a gene; V was cut back by 5 bases and J by 3 bases. CDR1 and CDR2 (germline): SEHNR, FQNEAQ (reference sequence). The CDR3 has 14 residues. CDR3 bases: TGTGCCAGCAGCCCCCGGACAGGGTTCTACGAGCAGTACTTC. Amino acids: CASSPRTGFYEQYF.

The chain carries TRBV11-2 and TRBJ2-2, with a weak D call TRBD2 (7 bases). The CDR3 sequence is 15 residues long. The V gene's germline CDR1 is SGHAT and CDR2 FQNNGV. The germline V and J ends were trimmed by 1 base and 3 bases, with 9 bases remaining between them. The CDR3 DNA reads as TGTGCCAGCAGCTTAGGGGGGGGGCACACCGGGGAGCTGTTTTTT. Amino acid sequence: CASSLGGGHTGELFF.

The chain links TRBV5-6 to TRBJ1-2, with D unclear. Germline lookup yields CDR1 SGHDT and CDR2 YYEEEE. The V and J ends lost 5 bases and 5 bases respectively, with 7 bases between them. This CDR3 is built from 11 residues. Here the CDR3 reads CASSEGYGYTF. The CDR3 nucleotides are TGTGCCAGCAGTGAGGGATATGGCTACACCTTC.

This rearrangement joins TRBV5-8 to TRBJ2-5; TRBD1 might be the D (8 bases). V was clipped by 4 bases and J by 1 base, with 20 bases between them. The CDR3 loop spans 17 amino acids. Per the germline V gene, CDR1 is SGHTS and CDR2 is YDEGEE. The CDR3 sequence: CASSTGQGGGFQETQYF. Here the CDR3 DNA reads TGTGCCAGCAGCACAGGACAGGGAGGGGGTTTCCAAGAGACCCAGTACTTC.

V and J are TRBV6-1 and TRBJ1-6; D may be TRBD1 (5 bases). Germline V gene lookup returns CDR1 MNHNS and CDR2 SASEGT. There are 15 residues in the CDR3. V lost 7 bases and J 2 bases, leaving 12 bases between the germline ends. CDR3 loop: CASTEQAAYNSPLHF. CDR3 bases: TGTGCCAGCACCGAACAGGCAGCCTATAATTCACCCCTCCACTTT.

V is TRBV7-9 and J is TRBJ2-5; 9 nucleotides match TRBD1. This CDR3 contains 16 residues. Germline assignment: CDR1 SEHNR and CDR2 FQNEAQ (reference sequence). V shed 5 bases, J shed 2 bases, and the junction held 9 bases outside the gene matches. The CDR3 sequence is CASSPRWDRDQETQYF. CDR3 nucleotides: TGTGCCAGCAGCCCGAGGTGGGACAGGGATCAAGAGACCCAGTACTTC.

This chain links TRBV5-4 with TRBJ2-3; 12 bases align to TRBD1. Per germline, CDR1 SGHNT and CDR2 YYREEE (reference sequence). Unmatched junction bases numbered 5, after V lost 4 bases and J lost 5 bases. This CDR3 spans 15 amino acids. Here the CDR3 DNA reads TGTGCCAGCAGCACCGGGACAGGGGGCCTAGATACGCAGTATTTT. It yields the protein CASSTGTGGLDTQYF.

The chain is built from TRBV11-2 and TRBJ2-7; D may be TRBD1 (6 bases). This CDR3 spans 15 amino acids. Germline values: CDR1 SGHAT, CDR2 FQNNGV. Trimming took 2 bases from V and 3 from J, leaving 14 bases between them. The CDR3 is CASSLYAQGIYEQYF. The CDR3 DNA is TGTGCCAGCAGCTTATATGCCCAGGGGATCTACGAGCAGTACTTC.